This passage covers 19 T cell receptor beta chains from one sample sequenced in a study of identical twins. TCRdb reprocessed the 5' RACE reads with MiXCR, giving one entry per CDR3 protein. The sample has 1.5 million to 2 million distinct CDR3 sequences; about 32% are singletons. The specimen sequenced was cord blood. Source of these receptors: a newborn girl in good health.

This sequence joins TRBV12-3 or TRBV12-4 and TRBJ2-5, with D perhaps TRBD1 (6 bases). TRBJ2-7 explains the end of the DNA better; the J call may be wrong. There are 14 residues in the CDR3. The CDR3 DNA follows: TGTGCCAGCAGTTCCGATTACACAGGGTACGAGCAGTACTTC. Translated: CASSSDYTGYEQYF.

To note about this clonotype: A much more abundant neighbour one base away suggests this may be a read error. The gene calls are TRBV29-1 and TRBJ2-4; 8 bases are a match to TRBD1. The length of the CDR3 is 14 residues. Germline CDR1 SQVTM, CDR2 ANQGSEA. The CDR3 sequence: CSVDRGQAENIQYF. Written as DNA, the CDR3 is TGCAGCGTTGACAGGGGGCAAGCCGAAAACATTCAGTACTTC.

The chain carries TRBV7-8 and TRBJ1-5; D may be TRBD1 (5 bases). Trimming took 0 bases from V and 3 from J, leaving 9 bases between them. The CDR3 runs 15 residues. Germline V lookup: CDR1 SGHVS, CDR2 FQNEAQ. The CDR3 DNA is TGTGCCAGCAGCTTAGCCCGACAGACCAATCAGCCCCAGCATTTT. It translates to CASSLARQTNQPQHF.

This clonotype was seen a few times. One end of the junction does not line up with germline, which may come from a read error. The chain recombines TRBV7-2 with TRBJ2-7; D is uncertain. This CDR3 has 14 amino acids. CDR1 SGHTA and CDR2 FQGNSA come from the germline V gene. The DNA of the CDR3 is TGTGCCAGCAGCTTAGGCGGAAGCTCCCACGAGCAGTACTTC. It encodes CASSLGGSSHEQYF.

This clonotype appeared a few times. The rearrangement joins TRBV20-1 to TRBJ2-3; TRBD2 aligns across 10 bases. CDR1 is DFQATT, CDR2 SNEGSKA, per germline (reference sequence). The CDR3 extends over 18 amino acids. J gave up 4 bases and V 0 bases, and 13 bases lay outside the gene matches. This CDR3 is CSARDSPFSGRAPDTQYF. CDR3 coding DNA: TGCAGTGCTAGAGATTCCCCCTTCAGCGGGAGGGCCCCAGATACGCAGTATTTT.

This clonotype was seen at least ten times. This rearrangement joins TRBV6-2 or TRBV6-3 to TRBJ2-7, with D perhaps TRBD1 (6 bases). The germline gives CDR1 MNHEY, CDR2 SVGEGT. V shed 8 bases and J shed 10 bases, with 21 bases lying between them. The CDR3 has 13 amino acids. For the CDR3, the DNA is TGTGCCAGCCGTAGCACAGGGAGATTACATCAGTACTTC. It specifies CASRSTGRLHQYF.

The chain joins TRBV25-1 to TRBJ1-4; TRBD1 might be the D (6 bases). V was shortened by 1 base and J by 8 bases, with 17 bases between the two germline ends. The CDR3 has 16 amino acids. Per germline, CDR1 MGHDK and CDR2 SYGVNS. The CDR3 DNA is TGTGCCAGCAGTGAATCGCTTATCGACAGGAAGGAAAAACTGTTTTTT. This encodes CASSESLIDRKEKLFF.

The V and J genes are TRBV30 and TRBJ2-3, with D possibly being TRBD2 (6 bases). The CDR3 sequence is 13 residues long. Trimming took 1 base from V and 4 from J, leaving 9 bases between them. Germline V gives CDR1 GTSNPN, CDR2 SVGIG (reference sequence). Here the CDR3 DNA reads TGTGCCTGGAGTGGGGGGAGGCCAGATACGCAGTATTTT. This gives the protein CAWSGGRPDTQYF.

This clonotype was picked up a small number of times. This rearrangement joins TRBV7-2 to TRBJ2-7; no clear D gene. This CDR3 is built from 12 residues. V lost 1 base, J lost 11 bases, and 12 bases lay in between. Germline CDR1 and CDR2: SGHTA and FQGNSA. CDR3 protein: CASSLEGGKEYF. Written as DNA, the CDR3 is TGTGCCAGCAGCTTAGAAGGTGGGAAGGAGTACTTC.

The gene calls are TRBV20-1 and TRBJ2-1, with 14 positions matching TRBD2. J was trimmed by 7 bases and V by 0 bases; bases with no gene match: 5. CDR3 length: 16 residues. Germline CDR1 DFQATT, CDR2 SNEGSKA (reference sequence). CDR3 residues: CSARDPRTSGRNEQFF. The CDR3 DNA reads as TGCAGTGCTAGAGATCCCCGGACTAGCGGGAGGAATGAGCAGTTCTTC.

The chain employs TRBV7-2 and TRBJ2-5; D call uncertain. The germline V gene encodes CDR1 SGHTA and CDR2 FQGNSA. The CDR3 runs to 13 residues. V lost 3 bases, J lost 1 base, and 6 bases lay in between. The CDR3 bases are TGTGCCAGCAGCTTTGACCCCCAAGAGACCCAGTACTTC. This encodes CASSFDPQETQYF.

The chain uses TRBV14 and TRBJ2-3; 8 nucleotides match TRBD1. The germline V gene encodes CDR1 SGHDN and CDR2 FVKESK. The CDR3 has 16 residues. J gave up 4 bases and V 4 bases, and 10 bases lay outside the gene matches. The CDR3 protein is CASSPTGGVVADTQYF. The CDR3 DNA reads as TGTGCCAGCAGCCCTACAGGGGGAGTAGTCGCAGATACGCAGTATTTT.

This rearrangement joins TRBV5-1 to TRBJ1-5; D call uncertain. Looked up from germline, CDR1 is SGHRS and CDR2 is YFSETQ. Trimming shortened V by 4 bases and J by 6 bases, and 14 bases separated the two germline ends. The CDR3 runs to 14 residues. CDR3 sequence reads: CASSLEGEGQPQHF. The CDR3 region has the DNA TGCGCCAGCAGCCTGGAGGGAGAGGGTCAGCCCCAGCATTTT.

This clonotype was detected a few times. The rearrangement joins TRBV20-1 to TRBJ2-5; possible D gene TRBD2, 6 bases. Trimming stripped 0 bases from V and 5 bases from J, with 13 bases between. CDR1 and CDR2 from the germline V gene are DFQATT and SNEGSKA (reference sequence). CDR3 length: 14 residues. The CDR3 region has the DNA TGCAGTGCTAGAGAAAGGTCAGGGAGGGAGACCCAGTACTTC. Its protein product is CSARERSGRETQYF.

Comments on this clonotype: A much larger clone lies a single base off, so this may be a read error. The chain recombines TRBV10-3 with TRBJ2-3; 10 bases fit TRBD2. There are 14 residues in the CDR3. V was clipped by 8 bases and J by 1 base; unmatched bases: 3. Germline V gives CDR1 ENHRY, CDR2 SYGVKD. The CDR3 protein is CAIGGTSGTDTQYF. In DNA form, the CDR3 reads TGTGCCATCGGTGGGACTAGCGGCACAGATACGCAGTATTTT.

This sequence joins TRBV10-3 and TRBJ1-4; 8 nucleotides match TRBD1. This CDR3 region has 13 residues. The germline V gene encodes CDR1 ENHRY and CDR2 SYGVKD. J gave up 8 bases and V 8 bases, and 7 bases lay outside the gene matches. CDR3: CAIHGDRTEKLFF. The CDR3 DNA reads TGTGCCATCCACGGGGACAGGACGGAAAAACTGTTTTTT.

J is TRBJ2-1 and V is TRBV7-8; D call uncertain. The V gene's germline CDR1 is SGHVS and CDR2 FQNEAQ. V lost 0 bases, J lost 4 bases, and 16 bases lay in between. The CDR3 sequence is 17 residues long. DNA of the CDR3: TGTGCCAGCAGCTTAGCGATCGGGTCTAACGTTTACAATGAGCAGTTCTTC. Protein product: CASSLAIGSNVYNEQFF. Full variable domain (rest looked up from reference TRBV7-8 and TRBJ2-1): GAGVSQSPRYKVAKRGQDVALRCDPISGHVSLFWYQQALGQGPEFLTYFQNEAQLDKSGLPSDRFFAERPEGSVSTLKIQRTQQEDSAVYLCASSLAIGSNVYNEQFFGPGTRLTVL.

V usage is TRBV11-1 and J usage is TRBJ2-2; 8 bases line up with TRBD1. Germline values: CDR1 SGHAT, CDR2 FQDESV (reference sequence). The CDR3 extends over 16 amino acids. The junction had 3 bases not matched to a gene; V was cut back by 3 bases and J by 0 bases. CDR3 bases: TGTGCCAGCAGCTTTTGGGACAGGTCGAACACCGGGGAGCTGTTTTTT. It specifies CASSFWDRSNTGELFF.

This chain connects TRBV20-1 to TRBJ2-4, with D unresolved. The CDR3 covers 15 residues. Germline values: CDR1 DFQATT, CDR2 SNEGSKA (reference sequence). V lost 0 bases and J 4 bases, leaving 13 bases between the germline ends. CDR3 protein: CSAREGSFTKNIQYF. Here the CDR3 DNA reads TGCAGTGCTAGAGAGGGCTCGTTTACTAAAAACATTCAGTACTTC.